This T cell receptor (beta chain) was identified in a study of cytomegalovirus exposure and HLA in healthy donors. Turning to the study itself: The 120 or so validation repertoires were reported in a later analysis to have been generated on the same platform as the approximately 700 first-cohort repertoires. Study observations and caveats: The tendency of first-cohort TCR clusters to co-occur in the roughly 120 validation repertoires was identified by a subsequent analysis.

This CDR3 region has 13 residues. Trimming took 3 bases from V and 2 from J, leaving 7 bases between them. CDR1 and CDR2 from the germline V gene are SGHVS and FQNEAQ. As regards this clone: The antigen is unknown.

Assay: immunoSEQ multiplex PCR; the TCRdb copy retains only in-frame clones and omits some. The sample records around 130,000 clones, roughly 84% being singletons. V is TRBV7-8 and J is TRBJ1-2; D is uncertain. This sequence originates from a woman younger than 45 in good health and CMV-seronegative. The specimen sequenced was PBMCs. The CDR3 sequence: CASSFRRNYGYTF. The CDR3 coding sequence is TGTGCCAGCAGCTTTCGGAGGAACTATGGCTACACCTTC.